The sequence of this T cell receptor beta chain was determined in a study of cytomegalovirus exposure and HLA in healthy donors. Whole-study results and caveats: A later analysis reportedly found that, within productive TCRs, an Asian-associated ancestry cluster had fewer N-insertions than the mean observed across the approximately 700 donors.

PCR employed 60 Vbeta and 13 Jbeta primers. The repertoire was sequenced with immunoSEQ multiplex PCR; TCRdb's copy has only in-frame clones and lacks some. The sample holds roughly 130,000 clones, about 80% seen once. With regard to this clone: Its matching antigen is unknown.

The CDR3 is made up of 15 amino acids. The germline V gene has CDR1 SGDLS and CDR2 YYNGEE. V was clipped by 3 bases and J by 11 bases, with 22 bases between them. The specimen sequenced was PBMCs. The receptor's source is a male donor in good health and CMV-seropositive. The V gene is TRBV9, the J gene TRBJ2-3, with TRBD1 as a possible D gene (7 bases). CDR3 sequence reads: CASSARGGGQGGQYF. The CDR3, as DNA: TGTGCCAGCAGCGCCCGGGGCGGAGGGCAGGGGGGGCAGTATTTT.